The rows below give T cell receptor beta chains drawn from one sample of a study of blood T cell repertoires in COVID-19. Sequencing was performed with immunoSEQ multiplex PCR; in TCRdb, only in-frame clones are kept and a portion is missing. The repertoire holds roughly 230,000 clones, with around 81% as singletons. Sequencing input: PBMCs or T cells enriched from blood (not recorded which). The source is a man aged 50 or older who had recovered from COVID-19. Both conserved end residues are part of each CDR3. The order of the fields is J gene, clone size, D gene, V gene, CDR3 length, CDR3 protein, CDR3 DNA. The D gene is left open where the match is weak. The listing skips clone size in some rows; elsewhere it reads once, few, many or a size class.

>TRBJ1-2|-|-|TRBV19|12
CASSRTDNGYTF
TGTGCCAGTAGTCGGACGGACAATGGCTACACCTTC
>TRBJ1-5|-|-|TRBV28|12
CASRSGNQPQHF
TGTGCCAGCAGATCTGGCAATCAGCCCCAGCATTTT
>TRBJ2-7|-|TRBD2|TRBV9|15
CASSPHGAGAQEQYF
TGTGCCAGCAGCCCGCATGGTGCGGGAGCGCAAGAGCAGTACTTC
>TRBJ2-1|-|TRBD2|TRBV9|18
CASSYPSRLAGIDNEQFF
TGTGCCAGCAGCTACCCGTCCCGACTAGCGGGGATAGACAATGAGCAGTTCTTC
>TRBJ2-7|-|TRBD1|TRBV6-5|15
CASRFQTGLSYEQYF
TGTGCCAGCAGATTCCAGACAGGGTTGTCCTACGAGCAGTACTTC
>TRBJ2-3|-|-|TRBV15|15
CATSRAAQYTDTQYF
TGTGCCACCAGCAGAGCGGCACAGTACACAGATACGCAGTATTTT
>TRBJ1-3|-|-|TRBV7-9|16
CASSLLLRGSGNTIYF
TGTGCCAGCAGCCTACTCCTCAGGGGATCTGGAAACACCATATATTTT
>TRBJ2-7|many|TRBD2|TRBV10-1|14
CASPAGGNPYEQYF
TGCGCCAGCCCCGCGGGGGGGAACCCCTACGAGCAGTACTTC
>TRBJ2-3|-|-|TRBV7-2|14
CASSFGAHADTQYF
TGTGCCAGCAGCTTCGGAGCTCATGCAGATACGCAGTATTTT
>TRBJ2-7|few|TRBD1|TRBV19|13
CASSRQGEYEQYF
TGTGCCAGTAGCAGACAGGGAGAGTACGAGCAGTACTTC
>TRBJ1-1|-|TRBD1|TRBV2|12
CASRSGGTEAFF
TGTGCCAGCAGATCAGGGGGCACTGAAGCTTTCTTT